Here is one T cell receptor beta chain with its context. Its antigen remains unidentified. These data belong to a study of T cell responses to AZD1222 COVID-19 vaccine. Study observations and caveats: Sampled repertoires all dated from after the peak T cell response. Seropositivity was recorded at baseline in only a handful of AZD1222 recipients.

The method was immunoSEQ multiplex PCR; TCRdb's version includes in-frame clones alone and lacks a portion of them. Of about 96,000 clones listed, 89% are singletons. The germline gives CDR1 SGHTA, CDR2 FQGTGA. V was trimmed by 2 bases and J by 4 bases, leaving 14 bases between them. The CDR3 is made up of 16 amino acids. Specimen: peripheral blood, collected on day 0 of AZD1222 vaccination. The clonotype comes from an adult in good health. The chain has TRBV7-3 and TRBJ2-2; D not resolved. The CDR3 DNA reads as TGTGCCAGCAGCTTATTGGCCAGCCTTCGCACCGGGGAGCTGTTTTTT. Translation gives CASSLLASLRTGELFF.